The 5 T cell receptor beta chains reported below all come from one sample, sequenced in a study of Graves' ophthalmopathy and Graves' hyperthyroidism. RNA transcripts were the template, and TCR beta CDR3 regions were amplified from them. The library came from an HTBI-primed first-round RT-PCR and a second-round multiplex PCR. TCRdb independently ran MiXCR on the multiplex PCR reads; one entry per CDR3 protein. In the table there are approximately 500,000 distinct CDR3 sequences, over 13% of which are singletons. Material for sequencing was blood. The receptors here all came from a woman in her twenties or thirties with Graves' ophthalmopathy.

This clonotype was recorded many times. This sequence joins TRBV5-1 and TRBJ2-7, with TRBD2 identical over 7 bases. Germline CDR1 SGHRS, CDR2 YFSETQ. V lost 4 bases and J lost 4; bases outside the gene matches: 11. The CDR3 totals 15 residues. For the CDR3, the DNA is TGCGCCAGCAGCCCGCGAGCGGGGATCTCTTACGAGCAGTACTTC. It codes for CASSPRAGISYEQYF.

This clonotype was observed many times. V is TRBV2 and J is TRBJ1-5; no firm D call. The CDR3 is made up of 15 amino acids. CDR1 SNHLY and CDR2 FYNNEI come from the germline V gene. Trimming shortened V by 10 bases and J by 6 bases, and 22 bases separated the two germline ends. The DNA for the CDR3 is TGTGCCACCGCCGCGGAGGGAGCGAGTAGTCAGCCCCAGCATTTT. Translation gives CATAAEGASSQPQHF.

This clonotype appeared many times. The rearrangement joins TRBV2 to TRBJ1-1; D not certain. CDR1 is SNHLY, CDR2 FYNNEI, per germline. The CDR3 contains 13 residues. Trimming stripped 5 bases from V and 3 bases from J, with 10 bases between. CDR3 in amino acids: CASSSQEYTEAFF. Here the CDR3 DNA reads TGTGCCAGCAGTTCTCAGGAGTACACTGAAGCTTTCTTT.

This clonotype showed up just a few times. The junction departs from germline at one end; a sequencing error may be responsible. This chain joins TRBV10-3 and TRBJ2-4, with 9 bases aligning to TRBD1. The CDR3 is 12 residues long. CDR1 is ENHRY, CDR2 SYGVKD, per germline. CDR3 sequence: CATAGTGNIKYF. The CDR3 nucleotides are TGTGCCACCGCCGGGACAGGGAACATTAAGTACTTC.

The rearrangement uses TRBV10-1 and TRBJ1-2; D is unresolved. The CDR3 extends over 13 amino acids. Germline CDR1 is WNHNN and CDR2 is SYGVQD (reference sequence). Trimming pared 10 bases from V and 4 bases from J, leaving 16 bases between. CDR3 in amino acids: CATRMTGRYGYTF. The CDR3 region has the DNA TGCGCCACGAGAATGACTGGTCGCTATGGCTACACCTTC.